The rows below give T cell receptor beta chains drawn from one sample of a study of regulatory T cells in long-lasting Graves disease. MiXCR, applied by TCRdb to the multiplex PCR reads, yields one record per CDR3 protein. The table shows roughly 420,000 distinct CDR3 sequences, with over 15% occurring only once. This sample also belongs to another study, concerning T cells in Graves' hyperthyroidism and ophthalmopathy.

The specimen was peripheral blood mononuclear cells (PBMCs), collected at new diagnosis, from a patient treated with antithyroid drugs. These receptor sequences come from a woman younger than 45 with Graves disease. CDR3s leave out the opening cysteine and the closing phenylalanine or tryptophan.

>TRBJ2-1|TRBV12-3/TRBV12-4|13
ASSSPGASYNEQL
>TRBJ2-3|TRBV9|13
ASTEGQGAPDTQY
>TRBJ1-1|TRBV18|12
ASSPGLGNTEAF
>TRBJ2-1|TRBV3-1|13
ASSPRDRGSNEQF
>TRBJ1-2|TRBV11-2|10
ASSFTGYGYT
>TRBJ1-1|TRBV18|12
ASSPEPDGTEAF
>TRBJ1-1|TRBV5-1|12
ASQGAYSGTEAF
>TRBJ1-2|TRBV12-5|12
ASGLVVTDYGYT
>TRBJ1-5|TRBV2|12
ASRQGYSNQPQH
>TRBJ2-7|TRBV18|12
ASSPTVVSYEQY
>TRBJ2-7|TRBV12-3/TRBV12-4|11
ASSLPTRAGAY
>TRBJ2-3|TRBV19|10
ATSGGTDTQY
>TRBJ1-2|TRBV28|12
ASSLSPPGYGYT
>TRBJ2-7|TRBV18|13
ASSPSSGRTYEQY
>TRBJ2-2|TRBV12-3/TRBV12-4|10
ASSLGAGELF
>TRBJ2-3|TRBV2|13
ASSKRSGTPDTQY
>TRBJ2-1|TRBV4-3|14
ASSQVSGRALNEQF
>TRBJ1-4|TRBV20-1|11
SARPSYNEKLF
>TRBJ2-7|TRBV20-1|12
STFRTSGDYEQY
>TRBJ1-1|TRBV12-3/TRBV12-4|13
ASSLFGGLNTEAF
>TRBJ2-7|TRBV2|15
ASSVSGTEAAPYEQY
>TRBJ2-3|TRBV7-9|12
ASSLPVSTDTQY
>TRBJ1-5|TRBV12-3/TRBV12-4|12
ASSSRQYNQPQH
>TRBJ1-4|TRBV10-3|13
AISESSGRGEKLF
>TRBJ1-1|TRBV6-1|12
ASSSGQGRTEAF
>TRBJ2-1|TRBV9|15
ASSVASGRAAYNEQF
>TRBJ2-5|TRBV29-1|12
SILRDRLAGTQY
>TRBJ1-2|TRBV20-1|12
SARRTDNNYGYT
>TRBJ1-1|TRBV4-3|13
ASSQEPTVNTEAF
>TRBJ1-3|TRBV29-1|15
SVEVRGRSSSGNTIY
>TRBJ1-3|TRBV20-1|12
SALGRHSGNTIY
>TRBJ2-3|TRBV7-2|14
ASSRRAGTNTDTQY
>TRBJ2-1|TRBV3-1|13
ASSQDSGWHNEQF
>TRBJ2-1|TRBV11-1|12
ASSPRYGTDEQF
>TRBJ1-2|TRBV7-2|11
ASTLGTHYGYT
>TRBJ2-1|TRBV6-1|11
ASSTTNYNEQF
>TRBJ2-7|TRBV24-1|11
ATRSAASYEQY
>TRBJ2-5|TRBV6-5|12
ASSYSAGRETQY
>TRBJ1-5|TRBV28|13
ASSFSQGGNQPQH
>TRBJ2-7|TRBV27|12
ASSRDSVGYEQY
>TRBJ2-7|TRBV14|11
ASSQAFYFEQY
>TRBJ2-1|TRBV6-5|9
ASSFGSEQF
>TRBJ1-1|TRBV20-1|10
SAATGIFEAF
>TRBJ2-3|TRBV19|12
ASGRLAGTDTQY
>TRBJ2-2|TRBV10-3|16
AISDWGLAGSNTGELF
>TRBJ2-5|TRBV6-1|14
ASSASPTRARETQY
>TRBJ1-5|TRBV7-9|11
ASSLKAGQPQH
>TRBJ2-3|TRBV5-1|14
AGSLVGTSGRDTQY
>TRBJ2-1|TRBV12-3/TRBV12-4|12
ASSFPSGRDEQF
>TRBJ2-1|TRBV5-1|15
ASSSRTSGEIYNEQF
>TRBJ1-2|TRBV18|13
ASSPRGSREDGYT
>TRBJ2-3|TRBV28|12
ATRGVLRTDTQY
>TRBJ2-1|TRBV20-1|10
SAGSGRLEQF
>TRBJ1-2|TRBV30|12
AWRRGTGGHGYT